The T cell receptor (beta chain) described here comes from a study of T cells of healthy individuals. This clonotype was counted between two and nine times. Looked up from germline, CDR1 is SGHTA and CDR2 is FQGNSA. The V end lost 0 bases, the J end lost 7 bases, and 13 bases lay between the germline ends. The CDR3 loop spans 15 amino acids. MiXCR, applied by TCRdb to the 5' RACE reads, yields one record per CDR3 protein. The table records fewer than 70,000 distinct CDR3 sequences, about 15% of them present only once. The genes are TRBV7-2 and TRBJ1-5, with D possibly matching TRBD1 (6 bases). The clonotype originates from a human donor in good health. CDR3 protein: CASSLAYRDGQPQHF. In DNA, the CDR3 is TGTGCCAGCAGCTTAGCGTACAGGGATGGCCAGCCCCAGCATTTT.